This T cell receptor beta chain was identified during a study of blood T cell repertoires in COVID-19. TCRdb's table, derived via immunoSEQ multiplex PCR, lists solely in-frame clones and lacks some. The sample lists some 300,000 clones; around 90% were seen once. CDR1 and CDR2 (germline): SGHDT, YYEEEE. The CDR3 loop spans 14 amino acids. V trimming: 4 bases; J trimming: 6 bases; junction bases outside the gene matches: 10. The sequencing sample was made of peripheral blood. This sequence joins TRBV5-6 and TRBJ2-7, with 7 nucleotides matching TRBD1. The receptor comes from a man aged 18-30 years with active or convalescent COVID-19. CDR3 amino acids: CASSLSPQGTEQYF. The CDR3 DNA is TGTGCCAGCAGCCTAAGCCCACAGGGGACCGAGCAGTACTTC.